Shown below are 24 T cell receptor beta chains from a single sample sequenced in a study of T cell repertoires in cytomegalovirus infection. TCRdb independently ran MiXCR on the reads; one entry per CDR3 protein. The table lists a few hundred thousand distinct CDR3 sequences, roughly 36% of them singletons, with about 13% in the top ten. No antigens are known for them. Sequenced here: cultured PBMCs, sampled from culture after CMV antigen stimulation. The receptors stem from a human donor in good health (CMV status not recorded). Some clones in this sample may be carry-over from other donors' samples.

In this sample, this clonotype turned up a few times. This chain joins TRBV11-2 and TRBJ2-5; 7 bases are shared with TRBD1. The CDR3 is made up of 14 amino acids. Per the germline V gene, CDR1 is SGHAT and CDR2 is FQNNGV. The V gene end was trimmed by 4 bases and the J gene end by 5 bases; junction bases not matched to a gene: 7. CDR3 amino acids: CASSSDRAAETQYF. In DNA form, the CDR3 reads TGTGCCAGCAGCTCCGACAGGGCGGCGGAGACCCAGTACTTC.

This clonotype was counted a few times. The rearrangement joins TRBV7-2 to TRBJ2-7; 10 bases agree with TRBD1. This CDR3 is built from 14 residues. V trimming: 3 bases; J trimming: 7 bases; junction bases outside the gene matches: 6. CDR1 is SGHTA, CDR2 FQGNSA, per germline. The CDR3, as DNA: TGTGCCAGCAGCTTCAGACAGGGGGCGCAAGAGCAGTACTTC. Translating gives CASSFRQGAQEQYF.

The chain is built from TRBV7-6 and TRBJ2-1; D gene unclear. Germline V lookup: CDR1 SGHVS, CDR2 FNYEAQ. The CDR3 contains 15 residues. The V and J ends lost 5 bases and 7 bases respectively, with 18 bases between them. In nucleotides, the CDR3 is TGTGCCAGCAGCCCCCCCGCCGTAACTTTTAATGAGCAGTTCTTC. This encodes CASSPPAVTFNEQFF.

V usage is TRBV6-1 and J usage is TRBJ1-5; 7 bases align to TRBD1. Germline V lookup: CDR1 MNHNS, CDR2 SASEGT. CDR3 length: 14 residues. Losses at the gene ends were 3 bases for V and 3 bases for J; bases not matched to a gene: 2. CDR3 nucleotides: TGTGCCAGCAGTGATGGGACAGTCAATCAGCCCCAGCATTTT. Amino acid sequence: CASSDGTVNQPQHF.

This chain connects TRBV6-5 to TRBJ2-1, with 9 bases aligning to TRBD2. Trimming took 0 bases from V and 0 from J; bases not matched to a gene: 6. The CDR3 sequence is 18 residues long. Germline-derived CDR1 and CDR2 are MNHEY and SVGAGI. The CDR3 region is CASSYSNLAGISYNEQFF. CDR3 nucleotide sequence: TGTGCCAGCAGTTACTCGAATCTAGCGGGGATCTCCTACAATGAGCAGTTCTTC.

The chain carries TRBV7-6 and TRBJ2-2; unclear D gene. Germline CDR1 SGHVS, CDR2 FNYEAQ. The V gene lost 6 bases and the J gene lost 1 base, with 9 bases spanning the gap. The length of the CDR3 is 14 residues. CDR3 amino acids: CASRTERNTGELFF. The CDR3 DNA is TGTGCCAGCAGGACGGAGAGGAACACCGGGGAGCTGTTTTTT.

V is TRBV6-2 or TRBV6-3 and J is TRBJ2-7; D ambiguous. Germline V gene lookup returns CDR1 MNHEY and CDR2 SVGEGT. Trimming took 2 bases from V and 6 from J, leaving 11 bases between them. CDR3 length equals 13 residues. CDR3 region: CASSYGAKGEQYF. CDR3 DNA: TGTGCCAGCAGTTACGGTGCCAAGGGCGAGCAGTACTTC.

V is TRBV19 and J is TRBJ2-1; TRBD1 aligns across 8 bases. This CDR3 has 13 amino acids. V shed 0 bases and J 10 bases; nucleotides not matched to a gene: 2. From germline, CDR1 is LNHDA and CDR2 SQIVND (reference sequence). CDR3 nucleotides: TGTGCCAGTAGTATAGACGGGACAGGCGAGCAGTTCTTC. Encoded protein: CASSIDGTGEQFF.

The rearrangement links TRBV28 to TRBJ1-2; D possibly corresponds to TRBD1 (6 bases). V dropped 8 bases and J dropped 8 bases, with 18 bases sitting between them. In germline, CDR1 is MDHEN, CDR2 SYDVKM. The CDR3 runs 13 residues. The DNA for the CDR3 is TGTGCCAGCCGCGGGACGGGGGCGTGGGGCTACACCTTC. Protein product: CASRGTGAWGYTF.

V is TRBV7-9 and J is TRBJ1-2; 7 positions match TRBD1. The CDR3 spans 13 residues. Unmatched junction bases numbered 6, after V lost 6 bases and J lost 5 bases. From germline, CDR1 is SEHNR and CDR2 FQNEAQ (reference sequence). CDR3 in DNA: TGTGCCAGCAGGCCCGGGACAGCGTATGGCTACACCTTC. Protein sequence: CASRPGTAYGYTF.

The chain carries TRBV27 and TRBJ2-1; a weak D match, TRBD2 (5 bases). Germline-derived CDR1 and CDR2 are MNHEY and SMNVEV (reference sequence). The V end was cut by 6 bases, the J end by 0 bases, with 12 bases between. The CDR3 has 15 residues. The CDR3 reads CASSSVASSYNEQFF. The CDR3 DNA is TGTGCCAGCAGCTCAGTAGCGAGCTCCTACAATGAGCAGTTCTTC.

In its sample, this clonotype was seen a few times. The chain couples TRBV7-8 to TRBJ2-2; D is unresolved. CDR1 is SGHVS and CDR2 is FQNEAQ in the germline V gene. V was trimmed by 1 base and J by 7 bases, leaving 4 bases between them. The CDR3 runs to 12 residues. The CDR3 is CASSLDIGELFF. The DNA of the CDR3 is TGTGCCAGCAGCTTAGATATCGGGGAGCTGTTTTTT.

Here the CDR3 DNA reads TGTGCCAGCAGCTTGCCTACAGGGAGCTACACCTTC. Encoded protein: CASSLPTGSYTF. V is TRBV5-4 and J is TRBJ1-2; maybe TRBD1 (6 bases). Germline loops: CDR1 SGHNT, CDR2 YYREEE (reference sequence). This CDR3 is built from 12 residues. V gave up 1 base and J gave up 9 bases, with 10 bases separating them.

The V gene is TRBV15, the J gene TRBJ1-1; D not certain. The CDR3 sequence is 17 residues long. Trimming left V 0 bases short and J 0 bases short, with 14 bases between. Germline V gives CDR1 LNHNV, CDR2 YYDKDF (reference sequence). CDR3 sequence (DNA): TGTGCCACCAGCAGAGATTACGAGGGCTCCTTGAACACTGAAGCTTTCTTT. It yields the protein CATSRDYEGSLNTEAFF.

The V call is TRBV12-3 or TRBV12-4, the J call TRBJ2-5; D is ambiguous. The CDR3 length is 15 residues. Trimming removed 0 bases from V and 5 bases from J, with 13 bases in between. CDR3 in amino acids: CASSLAVAERETQYF. CDR3 nucleotides: TGTGCCAGCAGTTTAGCGGTGGCAGAGAGGGAGACCCAGTACTTC.

This chain connects TRBV4-1 to TRBJ1-1; D might be TRBD1 (6 bases). The V and J ends lost 0 bases and 4 bases respectively, with 18 bases between them. Germline V lookup: CDR1 MGHRA, CDR2 YSYEKL. This CDR3 has 17 amino acids. Here the CDR3 reads CASSQDRQGRRFTEAFF. CDR3 bases: TGCGCCAGCAGCCAAGATCGCCAGGGGCGAAGGTTCACTGAAGCTTTCTTT.

V usage is TRBV19 and J usage is TRBJ2-1; TRBD2 matches 8 bases. This CDR3 contains 14 residues. Germline V gene data show CDR1 as LNHDA and CDR2 as SQIVND (reference sequence). V was pared by 7 bases and J by 7 bases, with 9 bases of the junction left unmatched. The CDR3 reads CASNPTSAYNEQFF. The CDR3 DNA reads TGTGCCAGTAACCCGACTAGCGCTTATAATGAGCAGTTCTTC.

This clonotype has more than one count but fewer than ten. No DNA is shown, since the ends of the CDR3 on it are uncertain; the CDR3 is the one TCRdb lists. The J gene is TRBJ2-7, the V gene TRBV12-3 or TRBV12-4; the table's TRBD1 call for D was not verified on the DNA. The length of the CDR3 is 14 amino acids, counting both ends. The CDR3 sequence is CASSSSTGGREQYF.

The V gene is TRBV6-7, the J gene TRBJ2-5; weak D call: TRBD2 (6 bases). TRBV6-7 is noted as an ORF with a role that remains uncertain. The CDR3 loop spans 18 amino acids. V was shortened by 6 bases and J by 1 base, with 24 bases between the two germline ends. CDR3 nucleotides: TGTGCCAGCAGCCAAGTCGGGAAGACTAGAAGTCGCCAAGAGACCCAGTACTTC. Its protein product is CASSQVGKTRSRQETQYF.

This clonotype appeared many times. The V call is TRBV7-2, the J call TRBJ1-3, with TRBD1 matching 8 bases. Germline V lookup: CDR1 SGHTA, CDR2 FQGNSA. The J segment lost 4 bases and the V segment lost 5 bases, leaving 7 bases of the junction unmatched. This CDR3 has 15 amino acids. The CDR3: CASSLQGARGNTIYF. For the CDR3, the DNA is TGTGCCAGCAGCCTCCAGGGGGCGCGGGGAAACACCATATATTTT.

The genes are TRBV6-2 or TRBV6-3 and TRBJ2-1; 9 nucleotides agree with TRBD1. Germline CDR1 and CDR2: MNHEY and SVGEGT. The CDR3 totals 15 residues. J gave up 7 bases and V 6 bases, and 10 bases lay outside the gene matches. This chain's CDR3 is CASRSEQGAQNEQFF. As DNA, the CDR3 is TGTGCCAGCAGATCAGAACAGGGGGCGCAGAATGAGCAGTTCTTC.

This clonotype came up many times. The rearrangement joins TRBV6-1 to TRBJ2-1; D unresolved. Per germline, CDR1 MNHNS and CDR2 SASEGT. Trimming cost V 6 bases and J 4 bases, with 13 bases left between them. This CDR3 comprises 14 residues. The CDR3 region is CASRRVQEYNEQFF. The CDR3 bases are TGTGCCAGCAGAAGGGTACAAGAGTACAATGAGCAGTTCTTC.

The table lists this clonotype with a few counts. V is TRBV12-3 or TRBV12-4 and J is TRBJ1-2, with 9 bases matching TRBD1. V shed 3 bases and J 8 bases; nucleotides not matched to a gene: 4. The CDR3 contains 13 residues. CDR3 residues: CASSLRTGVGYTF. In nucleotides, the CDR3 is TGTGCCAGCAGTTTGAGGACAGGGGTCGGCTACACCTTC.

This clonotype occurred many times. The V and J genes are TRBV5-5 and TRBJ2-7; TRBD2 matches 11 bases. Germline trimming cut 0 bases from V and 4 bases from J; bases unmatched to any gene: 3. Germline V gene lookup returns CDR1 SGHKS and CDR2 YYEKEE (reference sequence). CDR3 length: 15 residues. CDR3: CASSLGLAGIYEQYV. The CDR3 DNA reads as TGTGCCAGCAGCTTGGGACTAGCGGGAATATACGAGCAGTACGTC.